This is a list of T cell receptor beta chains from one sample in a study of blood T cell repertoires in COVID-19. Here immunoSEQ multiplex PCR was the method, and the copy in TCRdb shows in-frame clones only, minus some. The sample lists around 270,000 clones, around nine tenths occurring once. The specimen was peripheral blood. Receptors were obtained from a man aged 25-45 years with acute or convalescent COVID-19. Both conserved end residues are part of each CDR3. D genes are given only for firm matches. Size values are once, few and many counts, or a class for expanded clones, and some rows have none.

size,V,J,D,CDR3,DNA
once,TRBV30,TRBJ1-5,NA,CAWSVFGGQPQHF,TGTGCCTGGAGTGTATTTGGGGGGCAGCCCCAGCATTTT
once,TRBV6-5,TRBJ1-3,NA,CASSTLGQSGNTIYF,TGTGCCAGCAGTACTCTCGGACAGTCTGGAAACACCATATATTTT
NA,TRBV28,TRBJ1-3,TRBD1,CASRTTGANTIYF,TGTGCCAGCAGAACAACAGGGGCAAACACCATATATTTT
NA,TRBV14,TRBJ2-5,NA,CASSLSRETQYF,TGTGCCAGCAGCCTCAGTCGTGAGACCCAGTACTTC
NA,TRBV10-1,TRBJ2-3,TRBD2,CASSESRLAGYTQYF,TGCGCCAGCAGTGAGTCAAGACTAGCGGGTTATACGCAGTATTTT
once,TRBV5-4,TRBJ2-6,TRBD1,CASSLGQGGASGANVLTF,TGTGCCAGCAGCTTAGGACAGGGGGGGGCCTCTGGGGCCAACGTCCTGACTTTC
NA,TRBV19,TRBJ1-4,NA,CASSIRTQNEKLFF,TGTGCCAGTAGTATAAGGACACAAAATGAAAAACTGTTTTTT
NA,TRBV7-3,TRBJ2-2,NA,CASSDQTGELFF,TGTGCCAGCAGCGATCAGACCGGGGAGCTGTTTTTT
NA,TRBV19,TRBJ2-6,TRBD2,CASSMRLAGRSGANVLTF,TGTGCCAGTAGTATGCGACTAGCGGGTCGCTCTGGGGCCAACGTCCTGACTTTC
NA,TRBV21-1,TRBJ2-5,NA,CASSKVWDREQETQYF,TGTGCCAGCAGCAAAGTTTGGGACAGGGAGCAAGAGACCCAGTACTTC
NA,TRBV18,TRBJ2-5,NA,CASSPVANQETQYF,TGTGCCAGCTCACCAGTAGCGAACCAAGAGACCCAGTACTTC
NA,TRBV7-9,TRBJ2-3,TRBD1,CASSFRAGGTPDTQYF,TGTGCCAGCAGCTTCCGGGCAGGGGGCACCCCAGATACGCAGTATTTT
NA,TRBV7-8,TRBJ1-4,NA,CASSWIQGVGEKLFF,TGTGCCAGCAGCTGGATACAGGGCGTGGGCGAAAAACTGTTTTTT
NA,TRBV9,TRBJ2-1,TRBD2,CASSPSGRIDNEQFF,TGTGCCAGCAGCCCTAGCGGGAGGATCGACAATGAGCAGTTCTTC
NA,TRBV6-5,TRBJ2-7,NA,CASSYSFEVQGSEQYF,TGTGCCAGCAGTTACTCGTTCGAGGTACAGGGAAGCGAGCAGTACTTC
NA,TRBV4-1,TRBJ2-5,NA,CASSQGLGERETQYF,TGCGCCAGCAGCCAAGGGTTAGGGGAACGTGAGACCCAGTACTTC
NA,TRBV18,TRBJ2-5,TRBD1,CASSPQRQGAAETQYF,TGTGCCAGCTCACCGCAGCGGCAGGGGGCGGCCGAGACCCAGTACTTC
NA,TRBV15,TRBJ2-3,TRBD1,CATSRNQPGQETDTQYF,TGTGCCACCAGCAGAAACCAACCGGGACAGGAGACAGATACGCAGTATTTT
NA,TRBV5-1,TRBJ2-7,TRBD1,CASSLAWTGGREQYF,TGCGCCAGCAGCTTGGCGTGGACAGGGGGCCGAGAGCAGTACTTC
NA,TRBV7-9,TRBJ2-2,NA,CAGGTRENTGELFF,TGTGCCGGGGGGACTCGGGAGAACACCGGGGAGCTGTTTTTT
NA,TRBV14,TRBJ1-1,NA,CASSQDRHLNTEAFF,TGTGCCAGCAGCCAAGATCGACACCTTAACACTGAAGCTTTCTTT
NA,TRBV30,TRBJ1-2,TRBD1,CAWSPLTGQIANGYTF,TGTGCCTGGAGTCCACTGACAGGGCAGATAGCGAATGGCTACACCTTC
NA,TRBV3-1/TRBV3-2,TRBJ1-5,NA,CASSRGRGGVQPQHF,TGTGCCAGCAGTCGGGGTCGCGGTGGAGTTCAGCCCCAGCATTTT
NA,TRBV18,TRBJ2-2,NA,CASSPRPSLNTGELFF,TGTGCCAGCTCACCACGCCCTAGCCTGAACACCGGGGAGCTGTTTTTT
NA,TRBV6-1,TRBJ2-3,NA,CASRERAGRWVVDTQYF,TGTGCCAGCAGGGAACGAGCGGGCCGGTGGGTCGTGGATACGCAGTATTTT
few,TRBV19,TRBJ2-1,TRBD2,CASGSGTSYNEQFF,TGTGCCAGCGGGAGCGGGACTTCCTACAATGAGCAGTTCTTC
once,TRBV28,TRBJ1-5,TRBD1,CASSFTGAPQHF,TGTGCCAGCAGCTTTACAGGGGCACCCCAGCATTTT
NA,TRBV13,TRBJ2-7,NA,CASSLRPSSYEQYF,TGTGCCAGCAGCTTACGTCCGAGCTCCTACGAGCAGTACTTC
NA,TRBV4-1,TRBJ1-3,NA,CASSQVYSSGNTIYF,TGCGCCAGCAGCCAAGTATACTCTTCTGGAAACACCATATATTTT
NA,TRBV5-4,TRBJ2-7,TRBD2,CASSPTSGSYEQYF,TGTGCCAGCAGCCCGACTAGCGGCTCCTACGAGCAGTACTTC
NA,TRBV6-5,TRBJ1-6,TRBD1,CATTRDRVNSPLHF,TGTGCCACAACCCGGGACAGGGTAAATTCACCCCTCCACTTT
once,TRBV27,TRBJ2-1,TRBD2,CASSSYSGRAYNEQFF,TGTGCCAGCAGTTCCTATAGCGGGAGGGCCTACAATGAGCAGTTCTTC
NA,TRBV4-2,TRBJ1-4,NA,CASSLAYDATNEKLFF,TGTGCCAGCAGCCTAGCCTACGATGCAACTAATGAAAAACTGTTTTTT
once,TRBV5-1,TRBJ1-1,TRBD1,CASSFVTGMNTEAFF,TGCGCCAGCAGCTTTGTGACAGGGATGAACACTGAAGCTTTCTTT
NA,TRBV7-9,TRBJ2-7,NA,CASSFVGEQYF,TGTGCCAGCAGCTTCGTCGGCGAGCAGTACTTC
once,TRBV3-1/TRBV3-2,TRBJ2-3,NA,CASSRSGGTDTQYF,TGTGCCAGCAGCCGATCAGGGGGCACAGATACGCAGTATTTT
NA,TRBV7-8,TRBJ1-3,NA,CASSLYGARTLAGNTIYF,TGTGCCAGCAGCTTATATGGGGCCCGTACTTTGGCTGGAAACACCATATATTTT
NA,TRBV10-3,TRBJ2-1,TRBD1,CAISDPTGTGFNEQFF,TGTGCCATCAGTGACCCCACCGGGACAGGATTCAATGAGCAGTTCTTC
NA,TRBV5-1,TRBJ2-5,NA,CASSLLVGLTETQYF,TGCGCCAGCAGCTTGCTAGTAGGATTGACAGAGACCCAGTACTTC
few,TRBV30,TRBJ1-2,NA,CAWSQTGQYGYTF,TGTGCCTGGAGCCAGACCGGACAGTATGGCTACACCTTC
NA,TRBV4-1,TRBJ2-7,NA,CASRTVADRSYEQYF,TGCGCCAGCAGAACGGTAGCGGATAGGTCCTACGAGCAGTACTTC
few,TRBV7-6,TRBJ2-1,TRBD2,CASSWTSGEAGNEQFF,TGTGCCAGCAGCTGGACTAGCGGGGAAGCCGGCAATGAGCAGTTCTTC
NA,TRBV10-2,TRBJ2-7,TRBD2,CASSDPGLARYEQYF,TGCGCCAGCAGTGATCCGGGACTAGCTCGCTACGAGCAGTACTTC
NA,TRBV6-5,TRBJ1-2,NA,CASIGVAAPWGYTF,TGTGCCAGCATCGGAGTGGCAGCCCCATGGGGCTACACCTTC
NA,TRBV7-3,TRBJ2-5,NA,CASSFEVGETQYF,TGTGCCAGCAGCTTTGAGGTGGGAGAGACCCAGTACTTC
NA,TRBV5-1,TRBJ2-7,TRBD1,CASSDRDRESYEQYF,TGCGCCAGCAGCGACCGGGACAGGGAGTCCTACGAGCAGTACTTC
many,TRBV29-1,TRBJ2-2,TRBD1,CSVEDLRGPRPNTGELFF,TGCAGCGTTGAAGATCTCAGGGGGCCACGCCCGAACACCGGGGAGCTGTTTTTT
NA,TRBV19,TRBJ1-1,NA,CASSMIRNTEAFF,TGTGCCAGTAGTATGATCAGGAACACTGAAGCTTTCTTT
NA,TRBV4-2,TRBJ2-1,NA,CASSPMGDTNNEQFF,TGTGCCAGCAGCCCCATGGGGGACACCAACAATGAGCAGTTCTTC
once,TRBV12-3/TRBV12-4,TRBJ1-5,NA,CASNRRGNQPQHF,TGTGCCAGCAACCGGAGGGGCAATCAGCCCCAGCATTTT
NA,TRBV7-3,TRBJ1-1,TRBD1,CASSYTGDTEAFF,TGTGCCAGCAGCTACACAGGGGACACTGAAGCTTTCTTT
NA,TRBV5-6,TRBJ2-3,TRBD2,CASSAQGSGRARDTQYF,TGTGCCAGCAGCGCACAAGGTAGCGGGAGGGCCAGAGATACGCAGTATTTT
NA,TRBV28,TRBJ1-5,NA,CASSPRTYKMGQPQHF,TGTGCCAGCAGTCCTAGGACATACAAGATGGGTCAGCCCCAGCATTTT